This TCR beta chain was identified in a study of blood T cell repertoires in COVID-19. Only in-frame clones appear in the TCRdb table, and some are missing; sequencing was by immunoSEQ multiplex PCR. Of roughly 200,000 clones listed, about 81% are singletons. The CDR3 spans 16 residues. Trimming pared 1 base from V and 2 bases from J, leaving 15 bases between. Germline V gene sequence: CDR1 LNHDA, CDR2 SQIVND (reference sequence). The receptor was derived from a woman of 80 years or more with COVID-19, enrolled during active disease. V is TRBV19 and J is TRBJ2-7, with D perhaps matching TRBD2 (5 bases). Specimen: peripheral blood. The CDR3 bases are TGTGCCAGTAGTATAGCCAGTAGCGCCAATACCTACGAGCAGTACTTC. It codes for CASSIASSANTYEQYF.